This T cell receptor (beta chain) was captured by sequencing in a study of shared clonotypes between healthy human individuals. This CDR3 has 16 residues. Germline-derived CDR1 and CDR2 are SGHDT and YYEEEE. V was clipped by 1 base and J by 2 bases; unmatched bases: 8. The naive CD8 population came from CD45RO-negative cells selected for CCR7, without terminally differentiated effector memory CD45RA+ cells. Study-wide results and caveats: Rarefaction demonstrated incomplete sorted-subset sequencing despite large depth.

As to this clone: The antigen is not known.

Using immunoSEQ multiplex PCR, the repertoire was profiled, and TCRdb retains in-frame clones only, with some absent. The table has about 2.1 million clones, about 94% seen once; the top ten hold 1.5% to 2%. Sequencing used naive CD8+ T cells from PBMCs. The chain has TRBV5-6 and TRBJ2-7; 8 nucleotides agree with TRBD1. The clonotype comes from a man aged 18 to 29 in good health. Some clones in this sample may be carry-over from other donors' samples. This chain's CDR3 is CASSLRHLQGAYEQYF. The CDR3 DNA reads TGTGCCAGCAGCTTGCGGCACCTACAGGGGGCCTACGAGCAGTACTTC.